The text below deals with one T cell receptor (beta chain). Its specificity is unknown. Germline V gives CDR1 PRHDT, CDR2 FYEKMQ (reference sequence). This CDR3 is built from 14 residues. V lost 5 bases to trimming and J lost 0 bases; unmatched junction nucleotides: 3. The PCR contained 60 Vbeta and 13 Jbeta primers. The assay was immunoSEQ multiplex PCR, and TCRdb's table has in-frame clones only and misses some. The top ten clones hold roughly 7.5% of a sample with under 200,000 clones, roughly 79% of them seen once. The data derive from a study of cytomegalovirus exposure and HLA in healthy donors. Study information: Of all 400 or so donors who were genotyped, around 82% belonged to the Caucasian-associated ancestry cluster.

The study, taken as a whole, reports: According to a later analysis, most TCR beta chains associated with CMV appeared HLA-restricted.

The sequence was obtained from a male donor in good health and CMV-seropositive. The rearrangement links TRBV13 to TRBJ2-7; 8 nucleotides line up with TRBD1. Sequenced: PBMCs. In DNA form, the CDR3 reads TGTGCCAGCAGCCAGGGGGCCGACTCCTACGAGCAGTACTTC. This encodes CASSQGADSYEQYF. Based on the CDR3 plus reference TRBV13 and TRBJ2-7, the full variable domain is AAGVIQSPRHLIKEKRETATLKCYPIPRHDTVYWYQQGPGQDPQFLISFYEKMQSDKGSIPDRFSAQQFSDYHSELNMSSLELGDSALYFCASSQGADSYEQYFGPGTRLTVT.